This TCR beta chain stems from a study of cytomegalovirus exposure and HLA in healthy donors. The study, taken as a whole, reports: V- and J-gene trimming of TCR beta was linked (in a later analysis) to a missense DCLRE1C variant.

The CDR3 sequence is 15 residues long. The ends lost 0 bases at V and 0 bases at J; junction bases unmatched: 0. The germline CDR1 and CDR2 sequences are MNHEY and SVGAGI. It was with 60 Vbeta and 13 Jbeta primers that the PCR ran. The repertoire was sequenced with immunoSEQ multiplex PCR; TCRdb's copy has only in-frame clones and lacks some. Of more than 50,000 clones listed, less than 90% are singletons. This clone rates as medium-sized. Antigen: not known. The chain recombines TRBV6-5 with TRBJ2-7, with 9 bases fitting TRBD2. This TCR was sampled from a female donor in good health and CMV-seronegative. Source material: PBMCs. The CDR3 DNA is TGTGCCAGCAGTTACTCTAGCGGGAGCTCCTACGAGCAGTACTTC. Translating it yields CASSYSSGSSYEQYF.